The clone carrying this TCR beta chain was observed many times. The target antigen is unknown. V gave up 3 bases and J gave up 2 bases, with 5 bases separating them. The CDR3 is 13 amino acids. In germline, CDR1 is KGHDR, CDR2 SFDVKD. This entry belongs to a study of neurological immune-mediated disorders. Preparation of the unsorted libraries drew on 2 million PBMCs stored at -80 C. Synthesis of cDNA was accomplished via 5'RACE employing 10-nucleotide random UMIs. TCRdb passed the 5' RACE reads through MiXCR, listing each CDR3 protein once. This table holds around 68,000 distinct CDR3 sequences, over 4% found once. Regarding the study as a whole: None of the CDR3 amino acid sequences of expanded clones were shared across subjects, and this suggested private repertoires in all groups. HTLV-1-associated myelopathy had the most TCR clonal expansion, and multiple sclerosis had the least, less than healthy controls.

The TCR originated in a man in his fifties or sixties with multiple sclerosis. Sequenced material: PBMCs. This rearrangement joins TRBV24-1 to TRBJ2-3; no clear D gene. The CDR3 DNA sequence: TGTGCCACCAGTGATCGGCCCACAGATACGCAGTATTTT. It encodes CATSDRPTDTQYF.